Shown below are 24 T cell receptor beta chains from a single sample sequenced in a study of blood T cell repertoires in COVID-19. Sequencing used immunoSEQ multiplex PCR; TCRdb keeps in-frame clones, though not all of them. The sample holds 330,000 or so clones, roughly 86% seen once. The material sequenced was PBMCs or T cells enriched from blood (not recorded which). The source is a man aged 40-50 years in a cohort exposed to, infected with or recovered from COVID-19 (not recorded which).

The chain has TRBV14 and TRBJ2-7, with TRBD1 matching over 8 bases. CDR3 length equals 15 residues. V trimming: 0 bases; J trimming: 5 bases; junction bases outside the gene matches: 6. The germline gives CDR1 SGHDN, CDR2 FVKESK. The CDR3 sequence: CASSQDRGRLHEQYF. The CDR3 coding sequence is TGTGCCAGCAGCCAAGACAGGGGGCGATTGCACGAGCAGTACTTC. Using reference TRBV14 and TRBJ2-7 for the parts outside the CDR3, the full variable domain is EAGVTQFPSHSVIEKGQTVTLRCDPISGHDNLYWYRRVMGKEIKFLLHFVKESKQDESGMPNNRFLAERTGGTYSTLKVQPAELEDSGVYFCASSQDRGRLHEQYFGPGTRLTVT.

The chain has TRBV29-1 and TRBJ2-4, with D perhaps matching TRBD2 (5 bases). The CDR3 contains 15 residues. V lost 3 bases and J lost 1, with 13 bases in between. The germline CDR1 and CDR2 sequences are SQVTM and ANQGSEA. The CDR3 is CSVEGTTGAKNIQYF. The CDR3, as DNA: TGCAGCGTTGAGGGTACAACGGGGGCCAAAAACATTCAGTACTTC.

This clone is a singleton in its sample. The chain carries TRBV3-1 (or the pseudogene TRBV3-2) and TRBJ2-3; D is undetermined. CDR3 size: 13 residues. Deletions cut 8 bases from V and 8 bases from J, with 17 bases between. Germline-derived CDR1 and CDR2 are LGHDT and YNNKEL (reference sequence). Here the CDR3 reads CASALMGEATQYF. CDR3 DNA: TGTGCCAGCGCCCTGATGGGCGAAGCTACGCAGTATTTT.

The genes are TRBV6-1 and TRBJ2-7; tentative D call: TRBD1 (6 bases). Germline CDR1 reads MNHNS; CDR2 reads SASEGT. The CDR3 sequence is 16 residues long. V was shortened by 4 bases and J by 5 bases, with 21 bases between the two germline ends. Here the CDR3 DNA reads TGTGCCAGCAGTGTTACAGGGTTTGGTAGGACCGACGAGCAGTACTTC. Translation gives CASSVTGFGRTDEQYF.

This CDR3 reads CPGTSADTQYF. The CDR3, as DNA: TGTCCGGGGACTAGCGCAGATACGCAGTATTTT. The J gene is TRBJ2-3, the V gene TRBV27; TRBD2 matches at 10 bases. Germline V CDR1 and CDR2: MNHEY, SMNVEV (reference sequence). CDR3 size: 11 residues.

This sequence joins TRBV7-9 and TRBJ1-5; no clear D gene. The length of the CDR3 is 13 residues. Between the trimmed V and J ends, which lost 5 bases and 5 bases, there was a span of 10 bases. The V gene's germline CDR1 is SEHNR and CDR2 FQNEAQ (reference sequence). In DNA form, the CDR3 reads TGTGCCAGCAGCCCCAGTCTTGATCAGCCCCAGCATTTT. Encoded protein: CASSPSLDQPQHF.

DNA of the CDR3: TGTGCCAGCAGTCTCCCCGCGGGAGGGCCGCACGAGCAGTACTTC. Encoded protein: CASSLPAGGPHEQYF. The V call is TRBV6-5, the J call TRBJ2-7; 9 nucleotides line up with TRBD2. V trimming: 5 bases; J trimming: 5 bases; junction bases outside the gene matches: 10. This CDR3 comprises 15 residues. Germline CDR1 MNHEY, CDR2 SVGAGI.

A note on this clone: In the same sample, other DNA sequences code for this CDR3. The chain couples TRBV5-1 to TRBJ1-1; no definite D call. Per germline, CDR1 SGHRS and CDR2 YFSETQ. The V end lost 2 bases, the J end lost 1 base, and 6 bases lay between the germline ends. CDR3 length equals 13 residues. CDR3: CASSFSQNTEAFF. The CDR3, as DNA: TGCGCCAGCAGCTTTAGCCAGAACACTGAAGCTTTCTTT.

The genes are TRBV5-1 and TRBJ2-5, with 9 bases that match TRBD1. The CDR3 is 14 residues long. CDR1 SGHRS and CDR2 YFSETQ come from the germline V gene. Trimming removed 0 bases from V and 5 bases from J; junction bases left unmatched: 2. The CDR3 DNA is TGCGCCAGCAGCTTGGACAGGGGGCTTGAGACCCAGTACTTC. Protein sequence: CASSLDRGLETQYF.

CDR3 loop: CSVGRTGRAYNSPLHF. CDR3 in DNA: TGCAGCGTGGGGAGGACAGGGCGGGCCTATAATTCACCCCTCCACTTT. The V call is TRBV29-1, the J call TRBJ1-6, with TRBD1 matching 8 bases. Germline loops: CDR1 SQVTM, CDR2 ANQGSEA. The V gene end was trimmed by 6 bases and the J gene end by 2 bases; junction bases not matched to a gene: 9. The CDR3 sequence is 16 residues long.

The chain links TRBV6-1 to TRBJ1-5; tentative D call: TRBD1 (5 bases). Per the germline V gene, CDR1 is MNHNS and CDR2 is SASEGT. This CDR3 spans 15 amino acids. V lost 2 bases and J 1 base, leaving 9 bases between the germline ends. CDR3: CASSELGGSNQPQHF. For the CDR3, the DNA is TGTGCCAGCAGTGAACTGGGGGGAAGCAATCAGCCCCAGCATTTT.

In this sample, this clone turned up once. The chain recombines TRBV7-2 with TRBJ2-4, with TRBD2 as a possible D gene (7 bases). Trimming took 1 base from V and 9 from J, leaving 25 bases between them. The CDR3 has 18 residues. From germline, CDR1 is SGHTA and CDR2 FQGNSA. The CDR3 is CASSLVYGSIQRGGIQYF. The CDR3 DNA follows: TGTGCCAGCAGCTTAGTGTATGGGTCTATCCAAAGGGGGGGCATTCAGTACTTC.

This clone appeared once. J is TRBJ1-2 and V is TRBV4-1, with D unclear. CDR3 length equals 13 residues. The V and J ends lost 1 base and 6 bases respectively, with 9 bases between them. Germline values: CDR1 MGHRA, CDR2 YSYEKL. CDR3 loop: CASSQGENNGYTF. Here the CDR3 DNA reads TGCGCCAGCAGCCAAGGGGAGAACAATGGCTACACCTTC.

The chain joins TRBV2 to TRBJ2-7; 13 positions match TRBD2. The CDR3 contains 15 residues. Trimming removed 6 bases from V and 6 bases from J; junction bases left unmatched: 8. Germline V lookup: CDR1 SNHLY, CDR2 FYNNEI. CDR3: CASRLAGGPSLEQYF. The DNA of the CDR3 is TGTGCCAGCAGACTAGCGGGAGGGCCCTCTCTCGAGCAGTACTTC.

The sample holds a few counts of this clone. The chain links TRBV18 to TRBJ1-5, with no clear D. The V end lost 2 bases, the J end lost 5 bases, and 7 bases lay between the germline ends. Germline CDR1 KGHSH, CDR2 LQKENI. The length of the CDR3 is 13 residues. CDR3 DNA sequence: TGTGCCAGCTCACCAAGCGGAGATCAGCCCCAGCATTTT. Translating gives CASSPSGDQPQHF.

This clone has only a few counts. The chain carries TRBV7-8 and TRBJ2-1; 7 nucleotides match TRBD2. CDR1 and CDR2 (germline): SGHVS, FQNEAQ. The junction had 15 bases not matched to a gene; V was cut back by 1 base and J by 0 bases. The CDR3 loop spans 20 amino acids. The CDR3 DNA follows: TGTGCCAGCAGCTTAGTTGTTGCGGGAGTTCTACAGAGCTCCTACAATGAGCAGTTCTTC. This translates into CASSLVVAGVLQSSYNEQFF.

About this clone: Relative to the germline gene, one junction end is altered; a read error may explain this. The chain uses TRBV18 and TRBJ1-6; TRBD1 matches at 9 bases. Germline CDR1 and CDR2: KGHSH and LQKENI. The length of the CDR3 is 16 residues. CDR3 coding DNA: TGTGCCAGCTCCCCACCCGGGACAGGGAATAATTCACCCCTCCACTTT. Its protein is CASSPPGTGNNSPLHF.

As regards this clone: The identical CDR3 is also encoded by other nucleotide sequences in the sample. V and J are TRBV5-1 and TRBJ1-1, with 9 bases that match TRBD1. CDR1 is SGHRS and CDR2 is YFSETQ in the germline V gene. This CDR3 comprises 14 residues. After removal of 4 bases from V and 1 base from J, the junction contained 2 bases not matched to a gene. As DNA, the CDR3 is TGCGCCAGCAGCCAGACAGGGGGGAACACTGAAGCTTTCTTT. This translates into CASSQTGGNTEAFF. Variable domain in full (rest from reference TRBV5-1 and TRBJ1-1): KAGVTQTPRYLIKTRGQQVTLSCSPISGHRSVSWYQQTPGQGLQFLFEYFSETQRNKGNFPGRFSGRQFSNSRSEMNVSTLELGDSALYLCASSQTGGNTEAFFGQGTRLTVV.

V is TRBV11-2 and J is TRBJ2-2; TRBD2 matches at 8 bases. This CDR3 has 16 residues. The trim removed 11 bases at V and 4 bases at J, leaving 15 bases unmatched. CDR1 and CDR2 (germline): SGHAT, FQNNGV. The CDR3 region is CACRISGTRGTGELFF. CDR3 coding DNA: TGTGCCTGCCGGATTAGCGGGACGCGAGGCACCGGGGAGCTGTTTTTT.

The CDR3: CASSDLFRQTGNTIYF. In DNA, the CDR3 is TGTGCCAGCAGCGACTTATTCCGACAGACTGGAAACACCATATATTTT. V is TRBV7-6 and J is TRBJ1-3; a possible D gene is TRBD1 (5 bases). The V end was cut by 5 bases, the J end by 2 bases, with 16 bases between. Germline loops: CDR1 SGHVS, CDR2 FNYEAQ. CDR3 length: 16 amino acids.

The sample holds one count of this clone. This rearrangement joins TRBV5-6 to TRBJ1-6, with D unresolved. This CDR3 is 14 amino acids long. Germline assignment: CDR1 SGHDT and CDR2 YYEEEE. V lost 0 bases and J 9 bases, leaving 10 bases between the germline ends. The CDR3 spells CASSLGRVRSPLHF. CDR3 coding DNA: TGTGCCAGCAGCTTGGGGAGGGTACGTTCACCCCTCCACTTT.

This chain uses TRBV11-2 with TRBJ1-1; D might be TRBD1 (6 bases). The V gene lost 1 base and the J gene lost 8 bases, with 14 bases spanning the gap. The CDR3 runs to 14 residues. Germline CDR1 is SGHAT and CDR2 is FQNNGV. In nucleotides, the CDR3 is TGTGCCAGCAGCTTAGTCATACCGGGACAAGAAGCTTTCTTT. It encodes CASSLVIPGQEAFF. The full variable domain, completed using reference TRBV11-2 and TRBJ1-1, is EAGVAQSPRYKIIEKRQSVAFWCNPISGHATLYWYQQILGQGPKLLIQFQNNGVVDDSQLPKDRFSAERLKGVDSTLKIQPAKLEDSAVYLCASSLVIPGQEAFFGQGTRLTVV.

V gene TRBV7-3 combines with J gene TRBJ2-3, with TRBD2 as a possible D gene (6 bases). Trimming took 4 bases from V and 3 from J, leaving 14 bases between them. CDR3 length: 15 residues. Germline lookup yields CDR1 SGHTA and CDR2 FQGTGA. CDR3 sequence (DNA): TGTGCCAGCAGCTCCCTAGCGCAAGGGACAGATACGCAGTATTTT. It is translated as CASSSLAQGTDTQYF.

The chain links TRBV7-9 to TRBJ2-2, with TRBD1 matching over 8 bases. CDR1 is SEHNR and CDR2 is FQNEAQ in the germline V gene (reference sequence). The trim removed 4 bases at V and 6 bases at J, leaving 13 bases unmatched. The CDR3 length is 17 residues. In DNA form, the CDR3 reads TGTGCCAGCAGCTCTCCGTTGACAGGGGCAAACGCCGGGGAGCTGTTTTTT. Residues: CASSSPLTGANAGELFF.